This entry lists 3 T cell receptor beta chains sequenced from one sample in a study of cytomegalovirus exposure and HLA in healthy donors. Both 60 Vbeta primers and 13 Jbeta primers went into the PCR. The data were produced by immunoSEQ multiplex PCR, yet TCRdb's version contains in-frame clones alone and is incomplete. The sample gives roughly 130,000 clones, about 73% of which show up once; roughly 6.3% is in the top ten. The sequenced material came from PBMCs. Receptors were obtained from a woman aged 50 to 65 in good health and CMV-seropositive.

This chain joins TRBV7-2 and TRBJ2-5, with D maybe TRBD1 (6 bases). Germline CDR1 SGHTA, CDR2 FQGNSA. CDR3 length equals 14 residues. The germline V and J ends were trimmed by 3 bases and 5 bases, with 13 bases remaining between them. The CDR3 DNA is TGTGCCAGCAGCTTGACGCGGACAGTTGAGACCCAGTACTTC. Translation gives CASSLTRTVETQYF.

This clone occurred once. The rearrangement links TRBV5-1 to TRBJ2-1; TRBD2 agrees at 8 bases. The length of the CDR3 is 14 residues. Trimming took 7 bases from V and 6 from J; bases not matched to a gene: 9. The germline V gene has CDR1 SGHRS and CDR2 YFSETQ. DNA of the CDR3: TGCGCCAGCCGGACTAGCTGGCCACCCAATGAGCAGTTCTTC. Translation: CASRTSWPPNEQFF.

V usage is TRBV11-2 and J usage is TRBJ2-4; 10 nucleotides line up with TRBD2. CDR3 length equals 17 residues. The V gene's germline CDR1 is SGHAT and CDR2 FQNNGV. Trimming at V came to 0 bases and at J to 2 bases, leaving 4 bases not matched to a gene. In DNA, the CDR3 is TGTGCCAGCAGCTTAGATTTAGCGGGGGGCACCAAAAACATTCAGTACTTC. This sequence encodes CASSLDLAGGTKNIQYF.